This record concerns one TCR beta chain sequence. Its antigen is currently unknown. This sample is drawn from a study of shared clonotypes between healthy human individuals. Whole-study findings and limits: For naive CD4 cells, 4% to 5% of clonotypes were shared across four donors. Memory subsets generally showed smaller estimated richness than naive subsets did.

Researchers divided each subset's genomic DNA evenly across several immunoSEQ plates. TCRdb's copy holds only in-frame clones and misses some; the assay was immunoSEQ multiplex PCR. The sample yields more than 850,000 clones, around three quarters seen once. CDR3 length: 12 residues. Germline V gene lookup returns CDR1 MDHEN and CDR2 SYDVKM. Trimming shortened V by 4 bases and J by 4 bases, and 6 bases separated the two germline ends. The rearrangement joins TRBV28 to TRBJ2-3; D not resolved. This TCR came from a man aged 18 to 35 in good health. Some clones in this sample may be carry-over from other donors' samples. Material: memory CD4+ T cells from PBMCs. The subset is: CD45RA-negative fraction. CDR3 sequence (DNA): TGTGCCAGCAGTTCCCTCGCAGATACGCAGTATTTT. Translated: CASSSLADTQYF.